This TCR beta chain was documented in a study of T cells in Graves' hyperthyroidism and ophthalmopathy. Amplification of TCR beta CDR3 regions was performed using RNA transcripts as template. The HTBI set primed first-round TCR CDR3 RT-PCR. TCRdb ran MiXCR on the multiplex PCR reads and lists one entry per CDR3 protein. The sample includes more than 300,000 distinct CDR3 sequences, 11% to 15% of them seen just once. Exclusion of patients followed from uncontrolled infection, other autoimmune disease, pregnancy or lactation. Orbital computed tomography and thyroid ultrasound, together with serum TRAb and thyroxine and clinical symptoms, were used for diagnoses. The table lists this clonotype with many counts. The CDR3 length is 14 residues. Germline lookup yields CDR1 SGHVS and CDR2 FQNEAQ. V lost 8 bases and J 1 base, leaving 13 bases between the germline ends.

The clonotype originates from a woman aged 55-69 years with Graves' hyperthyroidism. The chain employs TRBV7-8 and TRBJ2-3, with D possibly being TRBD2 (6 bases). Sample: blood. The CDR3 nucleotides are TGTGCCAGCCGCCCCTGGGAGGGCACAGATACGCAGTATTTT. Translation gives CASRPWEGTDTQYF.